This T cell receptor beta chain emerged from a study of a mutant IDH1 vaccine in newly diagnosed glioma. Assay used: immunoSEQ multiplex PCR; TCRdb lists only in-frame clones, some missing. The top ten hold more than 4.5% of the sample, which has tens of thousands of clones, roughly 77% seen once. Trimming left V 2 bases short and J 0 bases short, with 11 bases between. The CDR3 covers 14 residues. Germline CDR1 is SQVTM and CDR2 is ANQGSEA. Time point: week 47, end of study. With topical imiquimod, each dose of the vaccine consisted of 300 ug of mutant IDH1 20-mer peptide. For this clone: Antigen unknown.

The chain recombines TRBV29-1 with TRBJ2-7; possibly TRBD1 for D (6 bases). Sequenced material: PBMCs, taken from a glioma patient whose treatment included an IDH1 peptide vaccine. This clonotype was sampled from a man between 35 and 55 years old with glioma. Written as DNA, the CDR3 is TGCAGCGTTGAACTCACAGGGACCTCCTACGAGCAGTACTTC. Protein product: CSVELTGTSYEQYF.